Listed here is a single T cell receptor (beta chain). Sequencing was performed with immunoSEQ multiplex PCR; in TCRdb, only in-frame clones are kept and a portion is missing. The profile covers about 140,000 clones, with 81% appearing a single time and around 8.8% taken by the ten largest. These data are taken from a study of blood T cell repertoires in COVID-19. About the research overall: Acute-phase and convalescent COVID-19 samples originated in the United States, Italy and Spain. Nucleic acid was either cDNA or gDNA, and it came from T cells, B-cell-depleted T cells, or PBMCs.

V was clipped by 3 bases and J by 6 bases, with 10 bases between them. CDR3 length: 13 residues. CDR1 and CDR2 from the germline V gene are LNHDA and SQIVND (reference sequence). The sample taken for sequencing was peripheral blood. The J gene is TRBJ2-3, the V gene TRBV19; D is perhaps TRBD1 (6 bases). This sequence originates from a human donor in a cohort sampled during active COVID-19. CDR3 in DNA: TGTGCCAGTAGTATCCCCGGACAGGATACGCAGTATTTT. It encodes CASSIPGQDTQYF.